These T cell receptor beta chains were read from a single sample in a study of blood T cell repertoires in COVID-19. Repertoires were generated with immunoSEQ multiplex PCR, while TCRdb's copy carries only in-frame clones and drops some. The sample has tens of thousands of clones, more than 75% seen once. The sequencing sample was made of peripheral blood. These receptors all come from a woman aged 55-69 years with COVID-19, enrolled during active disease. Both conserved end residues are part of each CDR3. The D gene is left open where the match is weak. The listing skips clone size in some rows; elsewhere it reads once, few, many or a size class.

abundance: NA; len: 16; j_gene: TRBJ1-4; d_gene: NA; v_gene: TRBV9; CDR3nt: TGTGCCAGCAGCGTAGCCCCGACAGAATCTAATGAAAAACTGTTTTTT; CDR3aa: CASSVAPTESNEKLFF
abundance: once; len: 14; j_gene: TRBJ2-7; d_gene: NA; v_gene: TRBV24-1; CDR3nt: TGTGCCACCAGTGAGGGGACAACCGTGTCCGAGCAGTACTTC; CDR3aa: CATSEGTTVSEQYF
abundance: NA; len: 12; j_gene: TRBJ2-1; d_gene: NA; v_gene: TRBV29-1; CDR3nt: TGCAGCGTTGACAACTCCTACAATGAGCAGTTCTTC; CDR3aa: CSVDNSYNEQFF
abundance: NA; len: 15; j_gene: TRBJ1-6; d_gene: NA; v_gene: TRBV6-4; CDR3nt: TGTGCCAGCAAAGACGGACGGCCCGGGTCGGCGGGCCTCCACTTT; CDR3aa: CASKDGRPGSAGLHF
abundance: once; len: 13; j_gene: TRBJ1-1; d_gene: NA; v_gene: TRBV29-1; CDR3nt: TGCAGCGTTGAAGCCGGCGGGAATTCCGGAGCTTTCTTT; CDR3aa: CSVEAGGNSGAFF
abundance: NA; len: 15; j_gene: TRBJ1-4; d_gene: NA; v_gene: TRBV19; CDR3nt: TGTGCCAGTAGTATTGGTGGCAGACATAATGAAAAACTGTTTTTT; CDR3aa: CASSIGGRHNEKLFF
abundance: NA; len: 12; j_gene: TRBJ2-7; d_gene: NA; v_gene: TRBV19; CDR3nt: TGTGCCAGTAGTATGGTGTTCGGCGAGCAGTACTTC; CDR3aa: CASSMVFGEQYF
abundance: NA; len: 17; j_gene: TRBJ1-5; d_gene: TRBD1; v_gene: TRBV15; CDR3nt: TGTGCCACCAGGGAAACCCGGACAGGGATGGGCAATCAGCCCCAGCATTTT; CDR3aa: CATRETRTGMGNQPQHF
abundance: NA; len: 13; j_gene: TRBJ1-5; d_gene: NA; v_gene: TRBV12-3/TRBV12-4; CDR3nt: TGTGCCAGCAGTTTCGGTGGCAATCAGCCCCAGCATTTT; CDR3aa: CASSFGGNQPQHF
abundance: NA; len: 12; j_gene: TRBJ1-1; d_gene: TRBD1; v_gene: TRBV6-5; CDR3nt: TGTGCCAGCAGTTATTCGACAGGGGAAGCTTTCTTT; CDR3aa: CASSYSTGEAFF
abundance: NA; len: 15; j_gene: TRBJ2-1; d_gene: TRBD2; v_gene: TRBV27; CDR3nt: TGTGCCAGCAGTTTTATAGCGTCGGGGGGGCATGAGCAGTTCTTC; CDR3aa: CASSFIASGGHEQFF
abundance: NA; len: 15; j_gene: TRBJ2-5; d_gene: NA; v_gene: TRBV3-1/TRBV3-2; CDR3nt: TGTGCCAGCAGCCAAGGATGGAGAGGTGTGGAGACCCAGTACTTC; CDR3aa: CASSQGWRGVETQYF
abundance: NA; len: 12; j_gene: TRBJ1-3; d_gene: NA; v_gene: TRBV30; CDR3nt: TGTGCCTGGAACTACAGGGGAAACACCATATATTTT; CDR3aa: CAWNYRGNTIYF
abundance: NA; len: 13; j_gene: TRBJ1-1; d_gene: NA; v_gene: TRBV5-6; CDR3nt: TGTGCCAGCAGCCGAGACAGAAGGACTGAAGCTTTCTTT; CDR3aa: CASSRDRRTEAFF
abundance: once; len: 16; j_gene: TRBJ2-7; d_gene: TRBD2; v_gene: TRBV18; CDR3nt: TGTGCCAGCTCACTGCGGACTAGCGGGAGCACCTACGAGCAGTACTTC; CDR3aa: CASSLRTSGSTYEQYF
abundance: NA; len: 14; j_gene: TRBJ2-4; d_gene: TRBD1; v_gene: TRBV7-2; CDR3nt: TGTGCCAGCAGCCCGGGACAGGGGGCGTACATTCAGTACTTC; CDR3aa: CASSPGQGAYIQYF
abundance: NA; len: 15; j_gene: TRBJ1-2; d_gene: NA; v_gene: TRBV5-4; CDR3nt: TGTGCCAGCAGCCTACTACAAACCTCTAACTATGGCTACACCTTC; CDR3aa: CASSLLQTSNYGYTF
abundance: NA; len: 13; j_gene: TRBJ2-2; d_gene: NA; v_gene: TRBV27; CDR3nt: TGTGCCAGCAGTTCACAGGGCACCGGGGAGCTGTTTTTT; CDR3aa: CASSSQGTGELFF
abundance: NA; len: 11; j_gene: TRBJ2-7; d_gene: NA; v_gene: TRBV5-4; CDR3nt: TGTGCCAGCAGCTTGGGCCAGGGGCAGTACTTC; CDR3aa: CASSLGQGQYF
abundance: NA; len: 14; j_gene: TRBJ2-3; d_gene: NA; v_gene: TRBV19; CDR3nt: TGTGCCAGTAGTATAGACAGGGGAACAGATACGCAGTATTTT; CDR3aa: CASSIDRGTDTQYF
abundance: NA; len: 14; j_gene: TRBJ2-3; d_gene: NA; v_gene: TRBV5-4; CDR3nt: TGTGCCAGCAGCCCCGACTATGGCACAGATACGCAGTATTTT; CDR3aa: CASSPDYGTDTQYF
abundance: NA; len: 14; j_gene: TRBJ1-4; d_gene: TRBD1; v_gene: TRBV19; CDR3nt: TGTGCCAGTAGTATTCGTCAGGGGGCGGAAAAACTGTTTTTT; CDR3aa: CASSIRQGAEKLFF
abundance: NA; len: 22; j_gene: TRBJ1-4; d_gene: NA; v_gene: TRBV4-2; CDR3nt: TGTGCCAGCAGCCAAGATATGGGTTGGGCAGGACCACGGGAGGACACTAATGAAAAACTGTTTTTT; CDR3aa: CASSQDMGWAGPREDTNEKLFF
abundance: NA; len: 13; j_gene: TRBJ1-2; d_gene: NA; v_gene: TRBV11-2; CDR3nt: TGTGCCAGCAGCTACCCCAGACAAAGGGGCTACACCTTC; CDR3aa: CASSYPRQRGYTF
abundance: NA; len: 15; j_gene: TRBJ1-5; d_gene: NA; v_gene: TRBV15; CDR3nt: TGTGCCACCAGCAGAGATCTGGCTTCTGGTCAGCCCCAGCATTTT; CDR3aa: CATSRDLASGQPQHF
abundance: NA; len: 15; j_gene: TRBJ2-7; d_gene: NA; v_gene: TRBV9; CDR3nt: TGTGCCAGCAGCGTAGACGTAGAGAGCGGATACGAGCAGTACTTC; CDR3aa: CASSVDVESGYEQYF
abundance: NA; len: 15; j_gene: TRBJ1-1; d_gene: NA; v_gene: TRBV6-5; CDR3nt: TGTGCCAGCAGTCTCCAGGGGCCCCAGAACACTGAAGCTTTCTTT; CDR3aa: CASSLQGPQNTEAFF
abundance: NA; len: 13; j_gene: TRBJ1-2; d_gene: NA; v_gene: TRBV20-1; CDR3nt: TGCAGTGCTAGTCCCTTGATCCTGGGCGGCTACACCTTC; CDR3aa: CSASPLILGGYTF
abundance: NA; len: 13; j_gene: TRBJ1-5; d_gene: NA; v_gene: TRBV6-1; CDR3nt: TGTGCCAGCAGTGAGGGGAGCCGTCAGCCCCAGCATTTT; CDR3aa: CASSEGSRQPQHF
abundance: NA; len: 13; j_gene: TRBJ2-1; d_gene: NA; v_gene: TRBV21-1; CDR3nt: TGTGCCAGCAGTCGACTAGCGGGAGGGCCCAGTTTCTTC; CDR3aa: CASSRLAGGPSFF
abundance: NA; len: 17; j_gene: TRBJ2-5; d_gene: TRBD2; v_gene: TRBV5-6; CDR3nt: TGTGCCAGCAGCTTGTATTCGGTAGCGGGCAACCAAGAGACCCAGTACTTC; CDR3aa: CASSLYSVAGNQETQYF
abundance: once; len: 15; j_gene: TRBJ1-5; d_gene: TRBD1; v_gene: TRBV19; CDR3nt: TGTGCCAGTAGTATATCGACAGGGGGCAATCAGCCCCAGCATTTT; CDR3aa: CASSISTGGNQPQHF
abundance: NA; len: 16; j_gene: TRBJ1-3; d_gene: NA; v_gene: TRBV5-4; CDR3nt: TGTGCCAGCAGCGGGAGCCCCAGGGGTAGTGGAAACACCATATATTTT; CDR3aa: CASSGSPRGSGNTIYF
abundance: NA; len: 17; j_gene: TRBJ1-3; d_gene: TRBD1; v_gene: TRBV28; CDR3nt: TGTGCCAGCAGCGAGTCCGGGACAGTCACCTCTGGAAACACCATATATTTT; CDR3aa: CASSESGTVTSGNTIYF
abundance: NA; len: 10; j_gene: TRBJ2-7; d_gene: NA; v_gene: TRBV30; CDR3nt: TGTGCCTGCTACAGCCACGAGCAGTACTTC; CDR3aa: CACYSHEQYF
abundance: NA; len: 15; j_gene: TRBJ1-1; d_gene: NA; v_gene: TRBV25-1; CDR3nt: TGTGCCAGCAGTGAATTGAGGGAGATGAACACTGAAGCTTTCTTT; CDR3aa: CASSELREMNTEAFF
abundance: NA; len: 11; j_gene: TRBJ1-3; d_gene: NA; v_gene: TRBV20-1; CDR3nt: TGCAGTGCTGGGGGCGGAAACACCATATATTTT; CDR3aa: CSAGGGNTIYF
abundance: NA; len: 17; j_gene: TRBJ2-1; d_gene: NA; v_gene: TRBV19; CDR3nt: TGTGCCAGTAAAAATGGTATAGCCGATAGCTCCTACAATGAGCAGTTCTTC; CDR3aa: CASKNGIADSSYNEQFF
abundance: NA; len: 14; j_gene: TRBJ1-2; d_gene: NA; v_gene: TRBV6-5; CDR3nt: TGTGCCAGCAGTTACTCTGAGGGTAACTATGGCTACACCTTC; CDR3aa: CASSYSEGNYGYTF
abundance: once; len: 13; j_gene: TRBJ1-1; d_gene: NA; v_gene: TRBV5-4; CDR3nt: TGTGCCAGCAGCTTCACAGTTAAAACTGAAGCTTTCTTT; CDR3aa: CASSFTVKTEAFF
abundance: NA; len: 14; j_gene: TRBJ2-7; d_gene: NA; v_gene: TRBV6-5; CDR3nt: TGTGCCAGCAGTTACTCGGACAGATTCTACGAGCAGTACTTC; CDR3aa: CASSYSDRFYEQYF
abundance: NA; len: 13; j_gene: TRBJ1-1; d_gene: NA; v_gene: TRBV9; CDR3nt: TGTGCCAGCAGCGTAGATGGGCTGACTGAAGCTTTCTTT; CDR3aa: CASSVDGLTEAFF
abundance: NA; len: 20; j_gene: TRBJ2-1; d_gene: TRBD2; v_gene: TRBV9; CDR3nt: TGTGCCAGCAGCGGATCTGGGACTAGCGGGAGGCGGAGCTCCTACAATGAGCAGTTCTTC; CDR3aa: CASSGSGTSGRRSSYNEQFF